In this sample, the clone carrying this TCR beta chain turned up a few times. As yet, its antigen is unknown. The data stem from a study of a mutant IDH1 vaccine in newly diagnosed glioma. Study-wide background: The sex distribution of treated patients was around 60% male and approximately 40% female, with a mean age of roughly 40 years. Whole-study results and caveats: Among all patients, vaccine-induced immune responses occurred in around 93%.

The CDR3 covers 15 residues. The ends lost 5 bases at V and 5 bases at J; junction bases unmatched: 9. Germline V gives CDR1 SGHTS, CDR2 YDEGEE. Using immunoSEQ multiplex PCR, the repertoire was profiled, and TCRdb retains in-frame clones only, with some absent. The sample has tens of thousands of clones; roughly 61% are singletons. Time point here: week 47, end of study. Every vaccination contained 300 ug of the mutant IDH1 20-mer peptide and was paired with topical imiquimod. V and J are TRBV5-8 and TRBJ1-2; 10 nucleotides match TRBD1. The source is a man aged 40-49 years with glioma. Some clones in this sample may be carry-over from other donors' samples. Sequenced here: peripheral blood mononuclear cells (PBMCs), sampled from a glioma patient whose treatment included an IDH1 peptide vaccine. The CDR3 loop reads CASRTPGQGLYGYTF. CDR3 DNA sequence: TGTGCCAGCAGGACGCCGGGACAGGGGTTGTATGGCTACACCTTC. Full variable domain (missing parts from reference TRBV5-8 and TRBJ1-2): EAGVTQSPTHLIKTRGQQATLRCSPISGHTSVYWYQQALGLGLQFLLWYDEGEERNRGNFPPRFSGRQFPNYSSELNVNALELEDSALYLCASRTPGQGLYGYTFGSGTRLTVV.